These 7 T cell receptor beta chains were all obtained from the same sample, sequenced in a study of neurological immune-mediated disorders. From the 5' RACE reads, TCRdb called clonotypes with MiXCR, one entry per CDR3 protein. Found here are tens of thousands of distinct CDR3 sequences, around 14% of them singletons; the top ten hold about a quarter. The source material was PBMCs. The origin of the receptors is a woman between 50 and 59 years old with HTLV-1-associated myelopathy (HAM/TSP).

This clonotype was seen repeatedly, ten times or more. The chain links TRBV6-4 to TRBJ2-6; possible D gene TRBD1, 5 bases. Germline CDR1 is MRHNA and CDR2 is SNTAGT. V was pared by 1 base and J by 8 bases, with 9 bases between. The CDR3 sequence is 14 residues long. CDR3 protein: CASSDLSGSNVLTF. The CDR3 DNA reads as TGTGCCAGCAGTGACTTATCAGGGTCCAACGTCCTGACTTTC.

This clonotype showed up many times. V gene TRBV10-3 combines with J gene TRBJ2-7, with D tentatively TRBD2 (6 bases). The CDR3 totals 14 residues. Germline assignment: CDR1 ENHRY and CDR2 SYGVKD. V gave up 5 bases and J gave up 2 bases, with 13 bases separating them. The chain's CDR3 is CAISSGTVTYEQYF. Here the CDR3 DNA reads TGTGCCATCAGTTCCGGGACTGTTACCTACGAGCAGTACTTC.

The chain is built from TRBV5-1 and TRBJ1-4; the D gene is possibly TRBD1 (5 bases). Trimming removed 4 bases at V and 5 bases at J, with 9 bases between. The CDR3 length is 13 residues. Germline V gene sequence: CDR1 SGHRS, CDR2 YFSETQ. The CDR3 spells CASSVQENEKLFF. In nucleotides, the CDR3 is TGCGCCAGCAGCGTACAGGAAAATGAAAAACTGTTTTTT. Complete variable domain (other parts from reference TRBV5-1 and TRBJ1-4): KAGVTQTPRYLIKTRGQQVTLSCSPISGHRSVSWYQQTPGQGLQFLFEYFSETQRNKGNFPGRFSGRQFSNSRSEMNVSTLELGDSALYLCASSVQENEKLFFGSGTQLSVL.

A remark on this clonotype: With a much larger clone just one base away, this may be a read error. The V call is TRBV5-6, the J call TRBJ2-5; D may be TRBD2 (5 bases). V lost 4 bases and J 5 bases, leaving 21 bases between the germline ends. The CDR3 covers 16 residues. Germline-derived CDR1 and CDR2 are SGHDT and YYEEEE. CDR3: CASSRVTGKGQETQYF. The DNA of the CDR3 is TGTGCCAGCAGCAGAGTGACCGGGAAGGGCCAGGAGACCCAGTACTTC.

Ten or more counts support this clonotype. The chain carries TRBV2 and TRBJ1-6; D might be TRBD1 (6 bases). The CDR3 consists of 16 residues. V gave up 4 bases and J gave up 3 bases, with 13 bases separating them. CDR1 SNHLY and CDR2 FYNNEI come from the germline V gene. The chain's CDR3 is CASSGTGTLYNSPLHF. CDR3 bases: TGTGCCAGCAGTGGCACAGGGACCCTCTATAATTCACCCCTCCACTTT.

There are many counts of this clonotype. V and J are TRBV27 and TRBJ2-7, with D maybe TRBD1 (5 bases). Trimming removed 5 bases at V and 0 bases at J, with 17 bases between. The CDR3 has 16 residues. Germline CDR1 and CDR2: MNHEY and SMNVEV (reference sequence). The CDR3 sequence is CASSTSGSGRSYEQYF. In DNA, the CDR3 is TGTGCCAGCAGTACCTCAGGGTCGGGTCGCTCCTACGAGCAGTACTTC.

At least ten counts were recorded for this clonotype. The J gene is TRBJ1-1, the V gene TRBV6-6, with a possible D match to TRBD1 (6 bases). This CDR3 is built from 13 residues. V gave up 6 bases and J gave up 3 bases, with 11 bases separating them. CDR1 and CDR2 from the germline V gene are MNHNY and SVGAGI (reference sequence). Here the CDR3 reads CASRGKGDTEAFF. The CDR3 nucleotides are TGTGCCAGCAGAGGGAAGGGGGACACTGAAGCTTTCTTT.